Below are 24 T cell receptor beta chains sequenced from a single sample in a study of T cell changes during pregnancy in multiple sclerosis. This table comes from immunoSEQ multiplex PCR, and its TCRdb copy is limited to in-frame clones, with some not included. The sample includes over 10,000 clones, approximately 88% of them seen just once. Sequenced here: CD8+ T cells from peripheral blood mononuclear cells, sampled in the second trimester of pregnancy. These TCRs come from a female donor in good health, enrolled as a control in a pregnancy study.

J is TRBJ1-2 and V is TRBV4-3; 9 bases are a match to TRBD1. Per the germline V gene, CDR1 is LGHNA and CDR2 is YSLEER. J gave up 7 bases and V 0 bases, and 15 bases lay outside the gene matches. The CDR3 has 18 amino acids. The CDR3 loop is CASSQDSGQGFRISGYTF. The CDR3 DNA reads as TGCGCCAGCAGCCAAGACTCGGGACAGGGTTTTCGGATCTCTGGCTACACCTTC.

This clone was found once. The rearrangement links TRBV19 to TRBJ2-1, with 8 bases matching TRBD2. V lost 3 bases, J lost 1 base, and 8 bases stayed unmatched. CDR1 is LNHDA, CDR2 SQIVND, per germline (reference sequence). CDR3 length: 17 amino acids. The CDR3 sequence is CASSIQPGLESYNEQFF. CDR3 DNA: TGTGCCAGTAGTATCCAACCGGGACTAGAATCCTACAATGAGCAGTTCTTC. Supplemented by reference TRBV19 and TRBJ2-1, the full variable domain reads DGGITQSPKYLFRKEGQNVTLSCEQNLNHDAMYWYRQDPGQGLRLIYYSQIVNDFQKGDIAEGYSVSREKKESFPLTVTSAQKNPTAFYLCASSIQPGLESYNEQFFGPGTRLTVL.

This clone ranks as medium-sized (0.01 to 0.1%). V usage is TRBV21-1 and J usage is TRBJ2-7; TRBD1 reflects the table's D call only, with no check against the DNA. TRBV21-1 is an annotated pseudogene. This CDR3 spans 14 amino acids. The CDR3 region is CAGFSGTGSYEQYF. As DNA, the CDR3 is TGTGCCGGCTTCTCCGGGACAGGGTCCTACGAGCAGTACTTC.

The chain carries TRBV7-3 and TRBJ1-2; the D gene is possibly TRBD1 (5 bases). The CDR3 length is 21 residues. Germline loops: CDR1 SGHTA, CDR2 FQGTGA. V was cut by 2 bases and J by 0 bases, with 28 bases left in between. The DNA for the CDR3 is TGTGCCAGCAGCTTAGGACCGACAAGGCGGGGGGGACCCTACACTAACTATGGCTACACCTTC. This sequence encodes CASSLGPTRRGGPYTNYGYTF. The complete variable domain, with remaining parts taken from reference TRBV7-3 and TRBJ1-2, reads GAGVSQTPSNKVTEKGKYVELRCDPISGHTALYWYRQSLGQGPEFLIYFQGTGAADDSGLPNDRFFAVRPEGSVSTLKIQRTERGDSAVYLCASSLGPTRRGGPYTNYGYTFGSGTRLTVV.

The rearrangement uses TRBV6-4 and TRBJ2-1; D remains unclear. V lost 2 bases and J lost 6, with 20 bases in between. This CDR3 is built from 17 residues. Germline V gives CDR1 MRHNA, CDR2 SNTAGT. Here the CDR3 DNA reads TGTGCCAGCAGTGACAGAGAGGTGCGAGGCGGTGGCAATGAGCAGTTCTTC. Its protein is CASSDREVRGGGNEQFF.

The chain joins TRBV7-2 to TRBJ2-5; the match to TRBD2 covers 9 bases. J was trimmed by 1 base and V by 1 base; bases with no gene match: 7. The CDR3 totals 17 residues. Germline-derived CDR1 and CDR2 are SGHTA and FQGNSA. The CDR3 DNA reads TGTGCCAGCAGCTTAGTCCTAGGCGGGGGGGTCCAAGAGACCCAGTACTTC. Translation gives CASSLVLGGGVQETQYF.

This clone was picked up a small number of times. The DNA for the CDR3 is TGTGCCAGCAGTTACGGGACTAGCGCCTACGAGCAGTACTTC. Amino acids: CASSYGTSAYEQYF. This chain joins TRBV6-5 and TRBJ2-7; 10 bases align to TRBD2. CDR1 and CDR2 from the germline V gene are MNHEY and SVGAGI. Trimming cost V 2 bases and J 2 bases; bases outside gene matches: 0. The CDR3 has 14 residues.

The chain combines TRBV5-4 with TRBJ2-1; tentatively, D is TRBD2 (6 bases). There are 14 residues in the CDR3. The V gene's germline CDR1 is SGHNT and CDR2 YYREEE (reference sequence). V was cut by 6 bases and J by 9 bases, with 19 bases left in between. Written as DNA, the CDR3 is TGTGCCAGCACCACACCGGGCGGGGCGAGTGAGCAGTTCTTC. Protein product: CASTTPGGASEQFF.

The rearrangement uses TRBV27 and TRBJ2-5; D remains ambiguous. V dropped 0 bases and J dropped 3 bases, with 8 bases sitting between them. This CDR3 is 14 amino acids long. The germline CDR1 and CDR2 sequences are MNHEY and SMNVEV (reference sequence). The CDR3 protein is CASSLSAEEETQYF. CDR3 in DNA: TGTGCCAGCAGTTTATCGGCTGAGGAAGAGACCCAGTACTTC.

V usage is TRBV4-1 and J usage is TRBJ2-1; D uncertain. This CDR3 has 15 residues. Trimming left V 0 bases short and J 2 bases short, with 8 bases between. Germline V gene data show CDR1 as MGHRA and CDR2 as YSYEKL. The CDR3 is CASSQEYLAYNEQFF. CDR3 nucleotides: TGCGCCAGCAGCCAAGAGTATCTAGCCTACAATGAGCAGTTCTTC.

The CDR3 loop is CASSFRGTGELFF. The CDR3 coding sequence is TGTGCCAGCAGTTTCCGCGGCACCGGGGAGCTGTTTTTT. The rearrangement uses TRBV6-5 and TRBJ2-2; no reliable D call. Trimming left V 4 bases short and J 4 bases short, with 7 bases between. This CDR3 region has 13 residues. CDR1 MNHEY and CDR2 SVGAGI come from the germline V gene.

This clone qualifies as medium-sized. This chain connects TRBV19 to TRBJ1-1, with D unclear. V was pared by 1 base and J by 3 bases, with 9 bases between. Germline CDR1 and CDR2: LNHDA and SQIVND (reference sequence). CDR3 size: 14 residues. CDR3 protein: CASSIGSVDTEAFF. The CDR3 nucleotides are TGTGCCAGTAGTATAGGCAGCGTGGACACTGAAGCTTTCTTT.

The CDR3 here is CASSQTSGTYNEQFF. Written as DNA, the CDR3 is TGCGCCAGCAGCCAAACTAGCGGGACTTACAATGAGCAGTTCTTC. V and J are TRBV5-1 and TRBJ2-1; 10 bases are shared with TRBD2. Unmatched junction bases numbered 5, after V lost 4 bases and J lost 4 bases. Germline CDR1 and CDR2: SGHRS and YFSETQ. The CDR3 is made up of 15 amino acids.

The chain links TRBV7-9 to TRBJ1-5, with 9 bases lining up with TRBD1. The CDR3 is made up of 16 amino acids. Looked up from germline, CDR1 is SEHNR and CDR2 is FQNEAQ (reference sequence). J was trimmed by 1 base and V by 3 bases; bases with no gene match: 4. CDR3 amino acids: CASSFGGTGSNQPQHF. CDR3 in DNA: TGTGCCAGCAGCTTTGGCGGGACAGGGAGCAATCAGCCCCAGCATTTT.

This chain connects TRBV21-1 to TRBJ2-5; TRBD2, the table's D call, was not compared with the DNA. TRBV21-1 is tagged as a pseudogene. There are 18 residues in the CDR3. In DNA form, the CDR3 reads TGTGCCAGCAGCAAAATACGAACTAGCGGGGGGGCGGGGGAGACCCAGTACTTC. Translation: CASSKIRTSGGAGETQYF.

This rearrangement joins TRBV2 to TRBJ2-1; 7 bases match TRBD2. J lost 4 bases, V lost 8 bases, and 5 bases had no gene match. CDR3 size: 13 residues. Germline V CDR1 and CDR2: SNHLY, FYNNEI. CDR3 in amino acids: CASASGLYNEQFF. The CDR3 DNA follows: TGTGCCAGCGCTAGCGGCCTGTACAATGAGCAGTTCTTC. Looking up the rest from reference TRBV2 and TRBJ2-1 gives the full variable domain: EPEVTQTPSHQVTQMGQEVILRCVPISNHLYFYWYRQILGQKVEFLVSFYNNEISEKSEIFDDQFSVERPDGSNFTLKIRSTKLEDSAMYFCASASGLYNEQFFGPGTRLTVL.

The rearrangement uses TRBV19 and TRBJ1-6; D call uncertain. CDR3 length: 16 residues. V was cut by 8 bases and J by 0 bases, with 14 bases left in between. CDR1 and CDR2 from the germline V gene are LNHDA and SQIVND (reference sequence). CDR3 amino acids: CASSPSINSYNSPLHF. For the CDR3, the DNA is TGTGCCAGTTCACCCAGTATTAACTCCTATAATTCACCCCTCCACTTT. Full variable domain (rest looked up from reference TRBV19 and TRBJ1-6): DGGITQSPKYLFRKEGQNVTLSCEQNLNHDAMYWYRQDPGQGLRLIYYSQIVNDFQKGDIAEGYSVSREKKESFPLTVTSAQKNPTAFYLCASSPSINSYNSPLHFGNGTRLTVT.

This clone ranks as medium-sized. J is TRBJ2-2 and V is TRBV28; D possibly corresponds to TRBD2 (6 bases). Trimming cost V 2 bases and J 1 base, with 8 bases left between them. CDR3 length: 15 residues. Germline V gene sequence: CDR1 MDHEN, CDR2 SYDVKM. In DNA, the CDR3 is TGTGCCAGCAGTTTAGGGGGGAGGAACACCGGGGAGCTGTTTTTT. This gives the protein CASSLGGRNTGELFF.

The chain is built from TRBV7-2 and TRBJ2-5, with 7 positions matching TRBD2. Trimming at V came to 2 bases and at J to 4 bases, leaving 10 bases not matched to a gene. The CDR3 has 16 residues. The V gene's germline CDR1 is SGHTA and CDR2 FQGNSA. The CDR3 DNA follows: TGTGCCAGCAGCTTATTGGGGGGGGTCTGGCCAGAGACCCAGTACTTC. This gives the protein CASSLLGGVWPETQYF.

The CDR3 DNA sequence: TGTGCCAGCAGCGTAGGGGGGGACAGGCGGTATCAGCCCCAGCATTTT. This gives the protein CASSVGGDRRYQPQHF. The chain has TRBV7-8 and TRBJ1-5; 8 positions agree with TRBD1. The CDR3 totals 16 residues. J lost 5 bases, V lost 5 bases, and 11 bases had no gene match. The V gene's germline CDR1 is SGHVS and CDR2 FQNEAQ.

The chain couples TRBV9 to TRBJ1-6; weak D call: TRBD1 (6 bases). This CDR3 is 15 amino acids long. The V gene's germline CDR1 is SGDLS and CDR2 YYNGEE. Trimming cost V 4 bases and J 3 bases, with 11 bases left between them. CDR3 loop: CASSPPTGYNSPLHF. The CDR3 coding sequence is TGTGCCAGCAGCCCCCCGACAGGCTATAATTCACCCCTCCACTTT.

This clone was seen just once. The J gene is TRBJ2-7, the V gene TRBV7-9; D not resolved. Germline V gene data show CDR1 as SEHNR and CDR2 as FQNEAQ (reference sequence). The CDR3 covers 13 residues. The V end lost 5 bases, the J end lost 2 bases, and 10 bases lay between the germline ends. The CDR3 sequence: CASSATQTYEQYF. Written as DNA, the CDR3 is TGTGCCAGCAGCGCAACACAAACCTACGAGCAGTACTTC.

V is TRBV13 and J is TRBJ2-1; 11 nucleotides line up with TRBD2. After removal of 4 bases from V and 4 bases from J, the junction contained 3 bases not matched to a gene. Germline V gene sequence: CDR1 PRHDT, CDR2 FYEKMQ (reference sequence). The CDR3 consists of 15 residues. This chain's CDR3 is CASSSGTSGYNEQFF. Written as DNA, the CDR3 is TGTGCCAGCAGCTCCGGGACTAGCGGTTACAATGAGCAGTTCTTC.

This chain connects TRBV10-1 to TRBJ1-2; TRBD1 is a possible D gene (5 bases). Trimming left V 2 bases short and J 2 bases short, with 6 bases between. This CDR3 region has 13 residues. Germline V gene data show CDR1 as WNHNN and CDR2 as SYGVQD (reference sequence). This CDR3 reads CASSEAGNYGYTF. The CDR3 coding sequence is TGCGCCAGCAGTGAGGCAGGGAACTATGGCTACACCTTC.